This T cell receptor beta chain is drawn from a study of radiation and T cells in renal cell carcinoma. The time point was: baseline pretreatment blood. The treatment here: 15 Gy SBRT to primary tumor, nephrectomy 4 weeks later. Radiation-treated patients gave blood at baseline, week 2 and week 4. The method was immunoSEQ multiplex PCR; TCRdb's version includes in-frame clones alone and lacks a portion of them. The repertoire consists of over 45,000 clones, with around 80% occurring once and the leading ten covering 7.3%. Germline V gene lookup returns CDR1 SGHVS and CDR2 FQNEAQ. CDR3 length: 14 amino acids. Trimming took off 1 base at V and 4 bases at J, with 10 bases between the two ends.

This TCR came from a man between 60 and 75 years old with renal cell carcinoma. The genes are TRBV7-8 and TRBJ1-1; D is unclear. The sequences come from blood, collected from a patient whose treatment included radiotherapy and nephrectomy. The CDR3 region is CASSLGVWITEAFF. The CDR3 bases are TGTGCCAGCAGCTTAGGGGTCTGGATCACTGAAGCTTTCTTT.